This T cell receptor beta chain was observed in a study of blood T cell repertoires in COVID-19. On the study more broadly: The origin of the acute and convalescent COVID-19 samples was the United States, Italy and Spain. T cells, B-cell-depleted T cells, or PBMCs provided the cDNA or gDNA that served as material.

Seattle participants joined during active infection and were tracked over time. Per the original data handling: From reference gene primer amplification, estimates of nucleated cell counts were derived. Here immunoSEQ multiplex PCR was the method, and the copy in TCRdb shows in-frame clones only, minus some. V, J and clone size were drawn from that table, and D and trimming were deduced from the DNA. The repertoire holds 300,000 to 350,000 clones, more than 75% seen once, with 6% to 7% in the top ten. Trimming took 0 bases from V and 6 from J; bases not matched to a gene: 5. This CDR3 has 15 amino acids. The germline CDR1 and CDR2 sequences are SGHKS and YYEKEE (reference sequence). This clone was seen only once.

This chain links TRBV5-5 with TRBJ1-4, with 7 bases lining up with TRBD1. Sequenced material: peripheral blood. This clonotype was sampled from a woman between 45 and 60 years old with COVID-19, enrolled during active disease. The CDR3 coding sequence is TGTGCCAGCAGCTTGGCGGACAGGAGGTATGAAAAACTGTTTTTT. It is translated as CASSLADRRYEKLFF.